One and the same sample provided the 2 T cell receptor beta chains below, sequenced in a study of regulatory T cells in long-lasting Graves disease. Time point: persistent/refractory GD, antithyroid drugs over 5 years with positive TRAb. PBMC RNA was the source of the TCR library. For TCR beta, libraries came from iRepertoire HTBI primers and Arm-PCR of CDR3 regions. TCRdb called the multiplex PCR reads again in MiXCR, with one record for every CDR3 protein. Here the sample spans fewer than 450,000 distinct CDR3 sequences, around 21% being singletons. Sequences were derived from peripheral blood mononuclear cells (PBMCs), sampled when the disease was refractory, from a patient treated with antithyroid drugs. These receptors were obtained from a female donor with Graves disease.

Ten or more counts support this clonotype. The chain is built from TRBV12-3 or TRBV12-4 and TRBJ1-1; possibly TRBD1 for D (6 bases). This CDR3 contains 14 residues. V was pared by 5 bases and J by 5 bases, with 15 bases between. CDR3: CASSLQGGQTEAFF. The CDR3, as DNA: TGTGCCAGCAGTCTACAGGGAGGTCAAACTGAAGCTTTCTTT.

The CDR3 protein is CATSRIPRDSSTVEQYF. The CDR3 nucleotides read TGTGCCACCAGCAGGATCCCCCGGGACAGCTCGACGGTGGAGCAGTACTTC. The rearrangement joins TRBV15 to TRBJ2-7; the match to TRBD1 covers 7 bases. After removal of 3 bases from V and 7 bases from J, the junction contained 18 bases not matched to a gene. CDR3 length equals 17 residues. Per the germline V gene, CDR1 is LNHNV and CDR2 is YYDKDF (reference sequence).